Following are 27 T cell receptor beta chains from one sample sequenced in a study of shared clonotypes between healthy human individuals. The protocol was immunoSEQ multiplex PCR, while the TCRdb copy is restricted to in-frame clones and leaves out a portion. In the table there are around 1.1 million clones, 78% of which are singletons. Material for sequencing was memory CD4+ T cells from PBMCs. Subset specified: CD45RA-negative fraction. These receptors came from a man aged 18 to 35 in good health. Some clones in this sample may be carry-over from other donors' samples.

The chain links TRBV6-6 to TRBJ2-7; perhaps TRBD1 as D (6 bases). V was shortened by 5 bases and J by 3 bases, with 14 bases between the two germline ends. The CDR3 contains 14 residues. Germline V gives CDR1 MNHNY, CDR2 SVGAGI (reference sequence). The CDR3 loop is CASSLNRALYEQYF. As DNA, the CDR3 is TGTGCCAGCAGTCTGAACAGGGCGCTCTACGAGCAGTACTTC.

The chain joins TRBV18 to TRBJ2-1; D call uncertain. This CDR3 region has 12 residues. CDR1 and CDR2 (germline): KGHSH, LQKENI. The ends were cut back, 3 bases at V and 7 bases at J, with 7 bases in the middle. The CDR3 DNA follows: TGTGCCAGCTCACCGGTAGCAAATGAGCAGTTCTTC. Amino acids: CASSPVANEQFF. The full variable domain, rest sourced from reference TRBV18 and TRBJ2-1, is NAGVMQNPRHLVRRRGQEARLRCSPMKGHSHVYWYRQLPEEGLKFMVYLQKENIIDESGMPKERFSAEFPKEGPSILRIQQVVRGDSAAYFCASSPVANEQFFGPGTRLTVL.

CDR3 nucleotide sequence: TGTGCCAGCTCACCATCTTCCGGGGGAAAGTATGGCTACACCTTC. Translating gives CASSPSSGGKYGYTF. V is TRBV18 and J is TRBJ1-2, with D possibly being TRBD1 (5 bases). Germline values: CDR1 KGHSH, CDR2 LQKENI. Trimming took 2 bases from V and 5 from J, leaving 15 bases between them. This CDR3 contains 15 residues.

Concerning this clone: A much larger clone is a single base away; this may be a read error. V gene TRBV7-2 combines with J gene TRBJ1-1; D not certain. V was cut by 1 base and J by 1 base, with 4 bases left in between. The CDR3 covers 13 residues. In germline, CDR1 is SGHTA, CDR2 FQGNSA. CDR3 protein: CASSLVTNTEAFF. The DNA for the CDR3 is TGTGCCAGCAGCTTAGTTACGAACACTGAAGCTTTCTTT. The variable domain in full, completed from reference TRBV7-2 and TRBJ1-1, reads GAGVSQSPSNKVTEKGKDVELRCDPISGHTALYWYRQSLGQGLEFLIYFQGNSAPDKSGLPSDRFSAERTGGSVSTLTIQRTQQEDSAVYLCASSLVTNTEAFFGQGTRLTVV.

The chain is built from TRBV5-6 and TRBJ1-5, with TRBD1 identical over 10 bases. Germline V gene data show CDR1 as SGHDT and CDR2 as YYEEEE. The CDR3 spans 15 residues. V lost 3 bases, J lost 5 bases, and 5 bases stayed unmatched. CDR3 amino acids: CASSSGDRGYQPQHF. CDR3 DNA sequence: TGTGCCAGCAGCTCTGGGGACAGGGGATATCAGCCCCAGCATTTT.

The chain has TRBV27 and TRBJ2-7; TRBD1 matches at 9 bases. Trimming took 4 bases from V and 4 from J; bases not matched to a gene: 8. Per the germline V gene, CDR1 is MNHEY and CDR2 is SMNVEV (reference sequence). The CDR3 is 15 amino acids. CDR3 region: CASSSPGQGIYEQYF. As DNA, the CDR3 is TGTGCCAGCAGTTCGCCCGGACAGGGGATATACGAGCAGTACTTC.

V is TRBV7-2 and J is TRBJ1-2; D possibly corresponds to TRBD1 (5 bases). V was cut by 4 bases and J by 3 bases, with 9 bases left in between. Germline V gene sequence: CDR1 SGHTA, CDR2 FQGNSA. The CDR3 length is 13 residues. CDR3 loop: CASSSTAYYGYTF. DNA of the CDR3: TGTGCCAGCAGCTCGACAGCGTACTATGGCTACACCTTC.

DNA for the CDR3: TGTGCCAGCAGCTTAGGTTTGTGGCAGGGCGGCTACACCTTC. Its protein product is CASSLGLWQGGYTF. The V gene is TRBV7-2, the J gene TRBJ1-2; maybe TRBD1 (5 bases). Germline CDR1 reads SGHTA; CDR2 reads FQGNSA. The CDR3 spans 14 residues. Trimming cost V 1 base and J 8 bases, with 14 bases left between them.

The chain is built from TRBV19 and TRBJ2-3, with D unclear. The CDR3 loop spans 18 amino acids. Trimming shortened V by 3 bases and J by 6 bases, and 25 bases separated the two germline ends. CDR1 is LNHDA, CDR2 SQIVND, per germline (reference sequence). CDR3 protein: CASSMAKVSPPSGDTQYF. The CDR3 region has the DNA TGTGCCAGTAGTATGGCTAAGGTCAGTCCACCTTCCGGGGATACGCAGTATTTT.

This clone showed up just a few times. CDR3 protein: CASSLNRVGEQYF. The CDR3 DNA reads TGTGCCAGCAGCTTAAACAGGGTGGGCGAGCAGTACTTC. The chain has TRBV7-3 and TRBJ2-7; a possible D gene is TRBD1 (6 bases). The CDR3 spans 13 residues. V dropped 1 base and J dropped 6 bases, with 10 bases sitting between them. Germline assignment: CDR1 SGHTA and CDR2 FQGTGA. Supplemented by reference TRBV7-3 and TRBJ2-7, the full variable domain reads GAGVSQTPSNKVTEKGKYVELRCDPISGHTALYWYRQSLGQGPEFLIYFQGTGAADDSGLPNDRFFAVRPEGSVSTLKIQRTERGDSAVYLCASSLNRVGEQYFGPGTRLTVT.

The chain has TRBV5-1 and TRBJ1-1; D gene unclear. This CDR3 spans 14 amino acids. V dropped 4 bases and J dropped 1 base, with 11 bases sitting between them. Germline CDR1 SGHRS, CDR2 YFSETQ. DNA for the CDR3: TGCGCCAGCAGCCCCCGGGCAGCGAACACTGAAGCTTTCTTT. Translated, it gives CASSPRAANTEAFF.

The sample holds one count of this clone. The chain uses TRBV7-2 and TRBJ1-2; D might be TRBD1 (5 bases). The CDR3 totals 13 residues. Trimming left V 5 bases short and J 5 bases short, with 12 bases between. Germline V gene data show CDR1 as SGHTA and CDR2 as FQGNSA. CDR3 protein: CASSLSGTYGYTF. CDR3 nucleotide sequence: TGTGCCAGCAGCCTCTCCGGGACGTATGGCTACACCTTC.

The sample holds many counts of this clone. The genes are TRBV5-4 and TRBJ2-7; D remains ambiguous. The germline gives CDR1 SGHNT, CDR2 YYREEE (reference sequence). The CDR3 covers 13 residues. The germline V and J ends were trimmed by 4 bases and 8 bases, with 16 bases remaining between them. CDR3 amino acids: CASSRDGRSQQYF. The CDR3 coding sequence is TGTGCCAGCAGCCGCGACGGCCGGAGTCAGCAGTACTTC.

The chain combines TRBV9 with TRBJ1-5; TRBD1 aligns across 9 bases. Per germline, CDR1 SGDLS and CDR2 YYNGEE. This CDR3 has 15 residues. After removal of 0 bases from V and 2 bases from J, the junction contained 0 bases not matched to a gene. CDR3 loop: CASSVGDRGNQPQHF. CDR3 DNA: TGTGCCAGCAGCGTAGGGGACAGGGGCAATCAGCCCCAGCATTTT.

This clone was observed at least ten times. This chain connects TRBV7-8 to TRBJ2-5, with 13 bases fitting TRBD2. The germline gives CDR1 SGHVS, CDR2 FQNEAQ. The CDR3 loop spans 15 amino acids. The V and J ends lost 5 bases and 7 bases, in that order; junction bases with no gene match: 7. The CDR3 nucleotides read TGTGCCAGCAGCCTACTAGCGGGAGGGGGTGCGACCCAGTACTTC. It translates to CASSLLAGGGATQYF.

The rearrangement joins TRBV28 to TRBJ1-3, with a tentative D call TRBD1 (5 bases). The CDR3 contains 15 residues. V dropped 10 bases and J dropped 0 bases, with 16 bases sitting between them. The germline V gene has CDR1 MDHEN and CDR2 SYDVKM. DNA for the CDR3: TGTGCCATCAACGGGGAGAGGGGCTCTGGAAACACCATATATTTT. Amino acids: CAINGERGSGNTIYF.

The V gene is TRBV28, the J gene TRBJ1-5; no definite D call. V lost 10 bases, J lost 0 bases, and 13 bases lay in between. This CDR3 spans 14 amino acids. Germline V gene data show CDR1 as MDHEN and CDR2 as SYDVKM. The CDR3 reads CATTGTVSNQPQHF. CDR3 DNA: TGTGCCACCACGGGAACAGTTAGCAATCAGCCCCAGCATTTT.

The chain carries TRBV10-2 and TRBJ1-1; D is ambiguous. V lost 4 bases and J 0 bases, leaving 9 bases between the germline ends. CDR1 WSHSY and CDR2 SAAADI come from the germline V gene. The CDR3 totals 14 residues. CDR3 in amino acids: CASSAGRMNTEAFF. CDR3 nucleotide sequence: TGCGCCAGCAGTGCCGGACGGATGAACACTGAAGCTTTCTTT.

The chain recombines TRBV5-6 with TRBJ1-1; D gene uncertain. Per the germline V gene, CDR1 is SGHDT and CDR2 is YYEEEE. This CDR3 has 14 amino acids. The V end was cut by 0 bases, the J end by 5 bases, with 11 bases between. DNA for the CDR3: TGTGCCAGCAGCTTGGCCGGGGTAGTAACTGAAGCTTTCTTT. Amino acid sequence: CASSLAGVVTEAFF.

For this clone: Being one base from a much bigger clone, this may be a read error. This chain uses TRBV7-9 with TRBJ2-1, with no clear D. The length of the CDR3 is 13 residues. Germline V gene sequence: CDR1 SEHNR, CDR2 FQNEAQ (reference sequence). Trimming shortened V by 1 base and J by 3 bases, and 4 bases separated the two germline ends. The CDR3: CASSLGLYNEQFF. CDR3 DNA: TGTGCCAGCAGCTTAGGACTCTACAATGAGCAGTTCTTC.

For this clone: Additional DNA sequences in this sample encode the identical CDR3. The CDR3 here is CASSVGSGGTYEQYF. The CDR3, as DNA: TGTGCCAGCAGCGTAGGGTCGGGAGGGACCTACGAGCAGTACTTC. This chain links TRBV9 with TRBJ2-7; 8 nucleotides match TRBD2. This CDR3 spans 15 amino acids. V shed 0 bases and J 2 bases; nucleotides not matched to a gene: 4. Germline V gives CDR1 SGDLS, CDR2 YYNGEE.

CDR3 in amino acids: CASSGWTGQFF. The CDR3 DNA reads TGTGCCAGCAGTGGTTGGACAGGGCAGTTCTTC. The chain is built from TRBV2 and TRBJ2-1; TRBD1 aligns across 7 bases. Germline V gene data show CDR1 as SNHLY and CDR2 as FYNNEI. V lost 4 bases, J lost 12 bases, and 3 bases stayed unmatched. This CDR3 region has 11 residues. The whole variable domain, filled in from reference TRBV2 and TRBJ2-1, reads EPEVTQTPSHQVTQMGQEVILRCVPISNHLYFYWYRQILGQKVEFLVSFYNNEISEKSEIFDDQFSVERPDGSNFTLKIRSTKLEDSAMYFCASSGWTGQFFGPGTRLTVL.

This clone was detected a few times. This rearrangement joins TRBV11-3 to TRBJ2-2; unclear D gene. Trimming cost V 1 base and J 6 bases, with 6 bases left between them. Germline V lookup: CDR1 SGHNT, CDR2 YENEEA. CDR3 length: 13 amino acids. CDR3 nucleotide sequence: TGTGCCAGCAGCTTAGGCGATCCCGGGGAGCTGTTTTTT. Residues: CASSLGDPGELFF.

A note on this clone: This CDR3 is also generated by other DNA sequences in the sample. The gene calls are TRBV7-2 and TRBJ1-1; no clear D gene. From germline, CDR1 is SGHTA and CDR2 FQGNSA. The CDR3 is 13 residues long. V was trimmed by 4 bases and J by 1 base, leaving 7 bases between them. The CDR3 spells CASSYLRNTEAFF. The CDR3 bases are TGTGCCAGCAGCTACCTCAGGAACACTGAAGCTTTCTTT.

This clone was counted once. J is TRBJ1-2 and V is TRBV19; the D gene is possibly TRBD1 (5 bases). This CDR3 contains 18 residues. CDR1 and CDR2 (germline): LNHDA, SQIVND (reference sequence). Trimming shortened V by 5 bases and J by 0 bases, and 22 bases separated the two germline ends. The CDR3 spells CASSLDLPRDGANYGYTF. The CDR3 DNA sequence: TGTGCCAGTAGTTTGGATCTCCCGAGGGACGGAGCTAACTATGGCTACACCTTC. Variable domain in full (rest from reference TRBV19 and TRBJ1-2): DGGITQSPKYLFRKEGQNVTLSCEQNLNHDAMYWYRQDPGQGLRLIYYSQIVNDFQKGDIAEGYSVSREKKESFPLTVTSAQKNPTAFYLCASSLDLPRDGANYGYTFGSGTRLTVV.

The sample holds one count of this clone. This chain joins TRBV7-7 and TRBJ2-3; 7 nucleotides align to TRBD2. From germline, CDR1 is SSHAT and CDR2 FNYEAQ (reference sequence). This CDR3 has 16 residues. The V and J ends lost 5 bases and 1 base, in that order; junction bases with no gene match: 9. CDR3 DNA: TGTGCCAGCAGCCGCCGGGGTGGGAGGGGCACAGATACGCAGTATTTT. It codes for CASSRRGGRGTDTQYF.

The CDR3 reads CASSLGAYGTEAFF. The DNA of the CDR3 is TGTGCCAGCAGCTTAGGAGCTTACGGCACTGAAGCTTTCTTT. This chain links TRBV5-4 with TRBJ1-1; the D is unclear. V lost 2 bases and J lost 4, with 12 bases in between. The CDR3 runs to 14 residues. Germline assignment: CDR1 SGHNT and CDR2 YYREEE (reference sequence).